This entry features one T cell receptor beta chain sequence. Its cognate antigen is unknown. This sample is part of a study of cytomegalovirus exposure and HLA in healthy donors. PCR employed 60 Vbeta and 13 Jbeta primers. Only in-frame clones appear in the TCRdb table, and some are missing; sequencing was by immunoSEQ multiplex PCR. The top ten hold 3% to 3.5% of the sample, which has about 190,000 clones, 60% to 80% seen once. V lost 5 bases and J lost 3; bases outside the gene matches: 9. The germline CDR1 and CDR2 sequences are MDHEN and SYDVKM. The CDR3 loop spans 17 amino acids. Whole-study results and caveats: Across donors, presence/absence analyses took sequencing depth to be roughly uniform. Within an earlier analysis, most TCR beta V segments proved productive either about 87% or about 30% of the time. Researchers counted roughly 150 TCR beta chains as cytomegalovirus-associated.

The sequencing input was PBMCs. This clonotype was sampled from a woman in her twenties or thirties in good health and CMV-seropositive. The gene calls are TRBV28 and TRBJ2-7, with 14 positions matching TRBD2. For the CDR3, the DNA is TGTGCCAGCAGTCCTCCGGGACTAGCGGGAGAGGGCTACGAGCAGTACTTC. It yields the protein CASSPPGLAGEGYEQYF.